This TCR beta chain originates from a study of blood T cell repertoires in COVID-19. CDR1 is SGHTA, CDR2 FQGTGA, per germline. With 1 base removed from V and 4 bases from J, the gap between germline ends came to 18 bases. The CDR3 covers 17 residues. The repertoire was sequenced with immunoSEQ multiplex PCR; TCRdb's copy has only in-frame clones and lacks some. The sample carries about 170,000 clones, about nine tenths recorded once. Input material: peripheral blood. This chain connects TRBV7-3 to TRBJ2-3, with D possibly being TRBD2 (6 bases). The TCR originated in a man aged 55 to 70 with acute or convalescent COVID-19. The CDR3 sequence: CASSLSGLHLAADTQYF. The CDR3 nucleotides read TGTGCCAGCAGCTTAAGCGGACTTCACTTAGCGGCAGATACGCAGTATTTT.